A single sample is the source of the 16 T cell receptor beta chains below, sequenced in a study of cytomegalovirus exposure and HLA in healthy donors. PCR primers comprised 60 Vbeta and 13 Jbeta primers. Assay used: immunoSEQ multiplex PCR; TCRdb lists only in-frame clones, some missing. The table records 100,000 or so clones, about 83% of them present only once. The material sequenced was PBMCs. The receptors were sampled from a man younger than 35 in good health and CMV-seronegative.

This rearrangement joins TRBV23-1 to TRBJ2-7; 10 bases are shared with TRBD1. TRBV23-1 is noted as an ORF with a role that remains uncertain. V was clipped by 2 bases and J by 1 base; unmatched bases: 20. This CDR3 contains 21 residues. The CDR3 loop reads CASSQPFSLPRDRGHSYEQYF. The CDR3 DNA reads as TGCGCCAGCAGTCAACCCTTCAGTCTCCCTCGGGACAGGGGTCATTCCTACGAGCAGTACTTC.

This sequence joins TRBV7-3 and TRBJ2-5, with 8 nucleotides matching TRBD1. The assigned J gene may be wrong: the sequence end matches TRBJ2-7 better. CDR3 length: 14 amino acids. CDR1 is SGHTA, CDR2 FQGTGA, per germline. The CDR3 DNA sequence: TGTGCCAGCAGCCAACCAGGGGGCGGGAACGAGCAGTACTTC. It specifies CASSQPGGGNEQYF.

The rearrangement uses TRBV5-4 and TRBJ1-1; D is possibly TRBD1 (5 bases). Trimming took off 4 bases at V and 12 bases at J, with 16 bases between the two ends. In germline, CDR1 is SGHNT, CDR2 YYREEE (reference sequence). This CDR3 is 12 amino acids long. The chain's CDR3 is CASSPGGVGSFF. The CDR3 coding sequence is TGTGCCAGCAGCCCTGGGGGGGTGGGATCTTTCTTT.

V is TRBV29-1 and J is TRBJ1-4; a weak D match, TRBD1 (5 bases). Trimming left V 3 bases short and J 0 bases short, with 8 bases between. The CDR3 is 14 amino acids. Germline CDR1 SQVTM, CDR2 ANQGSEA. The CDR3 loop reads CSVDVGATNEKLFF. For the CDR3, the DNA is TGCAGCGTTGACGTAGGGGCAACTAATGAAAAACTGTTTTTT.

V and J are TRBV25-1 and TRBJ2-2; 7 bases are a match to TRBD1. Trimming at V came to 6 bases and at J to 4 bases, leaving 5 bases not matched to a gene. Germline loops: CDR1 MGHDK, CDR2 SYGVNS. There are 14 residues in the CDR3. In DNA, the CDR3 is TGTGCCAGCAGGCTGACAGGGCTCACCGGGGAGCTGTTTTTT. Its translation: CASRLTGLTGELFF.

V usage is TRBV5-1 and J usage is TRBJ2-7, with TRBD2 identical over 14 bases. V gave up 4 bases and J gave up 3 bases; unmatched junction bases: 12. CDR1 is SGHRS and CDR2 is YFSETQ in the germline V gene. The CDR3 is 18 residues long. CDR3 bases: TGCGCCAGCAGCCAGACGACTAGCGGGAGGGCCCTTATCTACGAGCAGTACTTC. Protein: CASSQTTSGRALIYEQYF. The variable domain in full, completed from reference TRBV5-1 and TRBJ2-7, reads KAGVTQTPRYLIKTRGQQVTLSCSPISGHRSVSWYQQTPGQGLQFLFEYFSETQRNKGNFPGRFSGRQFSNSRSEMNVSTLELGDSALYLCASSQTTSGRALIYEQYFGPGTRLTVT.

The sample holds a few counts of this clone. This chain joins TRBV6-1 and TRBJ2-3, with D possibly matching TRBD2 (6 bases). Trimming shortened V by 3 bases and J by 4 bases, and 8 bases separated the two germline ends. From germline, CDR1 is MNHNS and CDR2 SASEGT. CDR3 length: 13 amino acids. The CDR3 nucleotides read TGTGCCAGCAGTGACGGGAGTCCAGATACGCAGTATTTT. It specifies CASSDGSPDTQYF.

This clone was detected only a few times. The chain employs TRBV27 and TRBJ2-1, with D possibly being TRBD1 (6 bases). CDR3 length: 16 amino acids. CDR1 MNHEY and CDR2 SMNVEV come from the germline V gene (reference sequence). V lost 2 bases, J lost 2 bases, and 13 bases lay in between. The CDR3 reads CASSLPGRGPYNEQFF. The CDR3 bases are TGTGCCAGCAGTTTACCCGGCAGGGGACCCTACAATGAGCAGTTCTTC.

V is TRBV7-2 and J is TRBJ2-7; D unclear. Germline CDR1 is SGHTA and CDR2 is FQGNSA. This CDR3 contains 11 residues. Trimming left V 3 bases short and J 5 bases short, with 5 bases between. CDR3 DNA sequence: TGTGCCAGCAGCTTCTACCACGAGCAGTACTTC. This translates into CASSFYHEQYF.

The chain uses TRBV6-5 and TRBJ2-7; 7 nucleotides align to TRBD2. Trimming took 4 bases from V and 3 from J; bases not matched to a gene: 6. The length of the CDR3 is 14 residues. Per the germline V gene, CDR1 is MNHEY and CDR2 is SVGAGI. Written as DNA, the CDR3 is TGTGCCAGCAGTTTGCGGGGCGGGAGCTACGAGCAGTACTTC. Its translation is CASSLRGGSYEQYF.

This clone was picked up a small number of times. This chain joins TRBV9 and TRBJ2-2; 7 nucleotides agree with TRBD1. The CDR3 is made up of 14 amino acids. CDR1 SGDLS and CDR2 YYNGEE come from the germline V gene. V lost 3 bases and J lost 5; bases outside the gene matches: 4. The CDR3 region is CASSARDSTGELFF. The DNA for the CDR3 is TGTGCCAGCAGCGCTAGGGACAGTACCGGGGAGCTGTTTTTT.

The V call is TRBV11-1, the J call TRBJ2-2, with TRBD2 identical over 7 bases. CDR1 is SGHAT and CDR2 is FQDESV in the germline V gene (reference sequence). CDR3 size: 14 residues. J lost 4 bases, V lost 3 bases, and 2 bases had no gene match. This CDR3 is CASSFSGPTGELFF. CDR3 nucleotide sequence: TGTGCCAGCAGCTTTAGCGGGCCCACCGGGGAGCTGTTTTTT.

This chain joins TRBV19 and TRBJ1-1, with D possibly matching TRBD1 (5 bases). The CDR3 sequence is 11 residues long. The germline V and J ends were trimmed by 7 bases and 11 bases, with 14 bases remaining between them. Germline V gene lookup returns CDR1 LNHDA and CDR2 SQIVND (reference sequence). CDR3 DNA sequence: TGTGCCAGTATTGGGGGGACTGGGGCTTTCTTT. Its translation is CASIGGTGAFF.

This clone was observed a few times. CDR3 coding DNA: TGTGCCAGCAGCTTTTTGAGCTCCTACAATGAGCAGTTCTTC. Amino acid sequence: CASSFLSSYNEQFF. This chain connects TRBV5-4 to TRBJ2-1; D uncertain. CDR3 size: 14 residues. The germline V and J ends were trimmed by 2 bases and 0 bases, with 6 bases remaining between them. CDR1 is SGHNT, CDR2 YYREEE, per germline (reference sequence).

The chain links TRBV5-6 to TRBJ2-5; 8 bases align to TRBD1. The better agreement between TRBJ2-7 and the DNA end casts doubt on the J call. CDR3 size: 14 residues. The germline gives CDR1 SGHDT, CDR2 YYEEEE. CDR3 amino acids: CASMPRGQSYEQYF. Here the CDR3 DNA reads TGTGCCAGCATGCCCAGGGGGCAGTCTTACGAGCAGTACTTC.

This clone has only a few counts. The J gene is TRBJ2-4, the V gene TRBV28, with D perhaps matching TRBD1 (7 bases). The CDR3 has 17 amino acids. Germline V lookup: CDR1 MDHEN, CDR2 SYDVKM. The germline V and J ends were trimmed by 3 bases and 9 bases, with 24 bases remaining between them. The CDR3: CASSLEGALGLEGIQYF. The CDR3 nucleotides are TGTGCCAGCAGTTTGGAGGGGGCGCTTGGCCTGGAGGGCATTCAGTACTTC.